These T cell receptor beta chains were read from a single sample in a study of cytotoxic CD8 clonotypes in ibrutinib-treated CLL. The method was immunoSEQ multiplex PCR; TCRdb's version includes in-frame clones alone and lacks a portion of them. The table includes approximately 200,000 clones, 55% to 85% detected once. Sequenced material: PBMCs, taken after 24 months of ibrutinib treatment. These receptor sequences come from a human donor with chronic lymphocytic leukemia. The CDR3 runs from the conserved cysteine through the conserved F or W. The D gene is left open where the match is weak. Size tells how often a clone was seen (once, few, many) or the class of an expanded clone, and some rows leave it out.

j_call,d_call,v_call,clone_size,cdr3_length,cdr3_aa,cdr3_nt
TRBJ2-7,TRBD2,TRBV5-4,NA,13,CASKAGSSGEQYF,TGTGCCAGCAAAGCGGGAAGCTCGGGGGAGCAGTACTTC
TRBJ2-5,NA,TRBV7-2,NA,18,CASSFQPRDSKRGETQYF,TGTGCCAGCAGCTTCCAGCCCCGGGACTCAAAAAGGGGGGAGACCCAGTACTTC
TRBJ2-5,TRBD2,TRBV7-6,few,13,CASSRLAGETQYF,TGTGCCAGCAGCCGACTAGCGGGGGAGACCCAGTACTTC
TRBJ1-2,NA,TRBV6-1,NA,15,CASSVRDAANYGYTF,TGTGCCAGCAGTGTTCGGGACGCGGCTAACTATGGCTACACCTTC
TRBJ2-2,TRBD1,TRBV9,few,15,CASSVGQGAAGELFF,TGTGCCAGCAGCGTAGGACAGGGGGCAGCCGGGGAGCTGTTTTTT
TRBJ1-4,NA,TRBV6-6,NA,14,CASSTGLSDEKLFF,TGTGCCAGCAGTACAGGGTTGTCGGATGAAAAACTGTTTTTT
TRBJ2-7,NA,TRBV11-2,NA,16,CASSLAFTGLAYEQYF,TGTGCCAGCAGCTTAGCCTTCACAGGGTTAGCCTACGAGCAGTACTTC
TRBJ1-5,NA,TRBV4-3,few,12,CASSQGQGPQHF,TGCGCCAGCAGCCAAGGTCAGGGGCCCCAGCATTTT
TRBJ1-2,TRBD1,TRBV6-6,NA,15,CASSSQGGNVDGYTF,TGTGCCAGCAGTAGCCAGGGGGGCAACGTAGATGGCTACACCTTC
TRBJ1-5,NA,TRBV18,once,12,CASSSRGQPQHF,TGTGCCAGCTCCAGCCGGGGTCAGCCCCAGCATTTT
TRBJ1-4,NA,TRBV5-1,NA,14,CASSALDSNEKLFF,TGCGCCAGCAGCGCGCTCGACAGTAATGAAAAACTGTTTTTT
TRBJ1-4,TRBD1,TRBV6-1,NA,14,CASSERDRFEKLFF,TGTGCCAGCAGTGAGAGGGACAGGTTTGAAAAACTGTTTTTT
TRBJ2-1,TRBD2,TRBV27,few,14,CASSLAAAYNEQFF,TGTGCCAGCAGTCTAGCGGCTGCCTACAATGAGCAGTTCTTC
TRBJ2-7,NA,TRBV6-1,once,15,CASSEPVGSSYEQYF,TGTGCCAGCAGTGAACCGGTTGGGAGCTCCTACGAGCAGTACTTC
TRBJ2-7,TRBD2,TRBV10-3,once,17,CAISESLAGLISYEQYF,TGTGCCATCAGTGAGTCTCTAGCGGGATTAATCTCCTACGAGCAGTACTTC
TRBJ2-3,TRBD2,TRBV4-2,NA,19,CASSQPGTSGLHSTDTQYF,TGTGCCAGCAGCCAGCCCGGGACTAGCGGCTTACATAGCACAGATACGCAGTATTTT
TRBJ2-2,NA,TRBV6-5,NA,14,CASSSWEFPGELFF,TGTGCCAGCAGTTCCTGGGAGTTCCCCGGGGAGCTGTTTTTT
TRBJ1-1,TRBD1,TRBV18,NA,15,CASSPQTGVNTEAFF,TGTGCCAGCTCACCACAGACAGGGGTGAACACTGAAGCTTTCTTT
TRBJ2-2,TRBD2,TRBV7-2,NA,15,CASSLASGTIGELFF,TGTGCCAGCAGCTTAGCTAGCGGGACAATCGGGGAGCTGTTTTTT
TRBJ2-4,TRBD1,TRBV5-1,NA,15,CASSPGTGERNIQYF,TGCGCCAGCAGCCCAGGGACAGGGGAAAGAAACATTCAGTACTTC
TRBJ2-3,NA,TRBV7-6,NA,13,CASSRGGSDTQYF,TGTGCCAGCAGCAGAGGAGGGTCGGATACGCAGTATTTT
TRBJ2-7,NA,TRBV2,once,12,CASRDYPSEQYF,TGTGCCAGCAGGGACTACCCATCCGAGCAGTACTTC
TRBJ2-7,TRBD2,TRBV13,NA,14,CASSFSGGTYEQYF,TGTGCCAGCAGCTTCAGCGGGGGTACCTACGAGCAGTACTTC
TRBJ1-5,NA,TRBV11-2,NA,14,CASSLGLGNQPQHF,TGTGCCAGCAGCTTAGGGCTGGGCAATCAGCCCCAGCATTTT
TRBJ1-2,TRBD1,TRBV18,NA,12,CASSRGNYGYTF,TGTGCCAGCTCCAGGGGGAACTATGGCTACACCTTC
TRBJ2-5,TRBD1,TRBV10-1,NA,15,CASSDGDRARETQYF,TGCGCCAGCAGTGATGGGGACAGGGCTCGGGAGACCCAGTACTTC
TRBJ1-1,NA,TRBV7-6,once,17,CASSLARGLGSSGEAFF,TGTGCCAGCAGCTTAGCCAGGGGCTTGGGATCCAGTGGTGAAGCTTTCTTT
TRBJ2-7,NA,TRBV7-9,NA,14,CASSPRYGSYEQYF,TGTGCCAGCAGCCCACGATATGGCTCCTACGAGCAGTACTTC
TRBJ2-1,TRBD1,TRBV7-2,NA,16,CASSLVGTGSYNEQFF,TGTGCCAGCAGCTTAGTAGGGACAGGGTCGTACAATGAGCAGTTCTTC
TRBJ2-3,NA,TRBV7-6,NA,14,CASSLTSTPDTQYF,TGTGCCAGCAGCTTAACATCCACCCCAGATACGCAGTATTTT
TRBJ1-1,NA,TRBV27,NA,14,CASSPWTANTEAFF,TGTGCCAGCAGTCCTTGGACGGCGAACACTGAAGCTTTCTTT